This T cell receptor beta chain was sequenced during a study of cytomegalovirus exposure and HLA in healthy donors. Study results and caveats: Most TCR sequences were seen very rarely across donors, but some public TCRs occurred in many.

In regard to this clone: The antigen is not known.

This CDR3 contains 13 residues. The V segment lost 6 bases and the J segment 2 bases; nucleotides outside the gene matches: 3. Looked up from germline, CDR1 is MNHEY and CDR2 is SMNVEV (reference sequence). Generated by immunoSEQ multiplex PCR, the TCRdb table keeps only in-frame clones and is missing some. The sample carries about 220,000 clones, just over 85% recorded once. The donors were part of the roughly 120-subject validation cohort, which stood apart from the roughly 640-subject first cohort. Material for sequencing was PBMCs. This TCR derives from a woman between 18 and 30 years old in good health and CMV-seronegative. V usage is TRBV27 and J usage is TRBJ1-2; 7 bases agree with TRBD1. The CDR3 DNA reads as TGTGCCAGCAGAATGACAGGGAACTATGGCTACACCTTC. Its protein is CASRMTGNYGYTF.